What follows are 18 T cell receptor beta chains derived from one specimen sequenced in a study of glioma-infiltrating T cells. The iRepertoire nested amplicon-rescue multiplex PCR amplified TCR alpha and beta CDR3s from RNA. One entry per CDR3 protein, called by TCRdb with MiXCR from the multiplex PCR reads. The data contain about 380,000 distinct CDR3 sequences, 41% of them seen just once; the ten biggest clones take up around 11%. Sequenced: glioma tissue, nonneoplastic brain tissue, or PBMCs (not recorded which). The receptors derive from a human donor with low-grade glioma or glioblastoma, undergoing nonglioma brain surgery, or in good health (not recorded which).

V usage is TRBV7-6 and J usage is TRBJ2-5, with 7 positions matching TRBD1. Per the germline V gene, CDR1 is SGHVS and CDR2 is FNYEAQ. J was trimmed by 2 bases and V by 5 bases; bases with no gene match: 5. The CDR3 is made up of 14 amino acids. In DNA, the CDR3 is TGTGCCAGCAGCCCACCGGACAGGCAAGAGACCCAGTACTTC. Residues: CASSPPDRQETQYF.

This clonotype was detected ten times or more. This chain connects TRBV20-1 to TRBJ2-3; 10 nucleotides agree with TRBD2. The trim removed 2 bases at V and 5 bases at J, leaving 1 base unmatched. CDR1 is DFQATT and CDR2 is SNEGSKA in the germline V gene (reference sequence). There are 13 residues in the CDR3. CDR3 nucleotides: TGCAGTGCTAGAACTAGCGGGATAGATACGCAGTATTTT. It is translated as CSARTSGIDTQYF.

This clonotype was seen more than once but under ten times. The chain recombines TRBV6-1 with TRBJ2-2, with 15 bases aligning to TRBD2. CDR3 length: 18 residues. The V gene end was trimmed by 5 bases and the J gene end by 1 base; junction bases not matched to a gene: 5. Germline V gene sequence: CDR1 MNHNS, CDR2 SASEGT. The CDR3 DNA reads as TGTGCCAGCAGTCGAGGACTAGCGGGAGGGCGGAACACCGGGGAGCTGTTTTTT. It is translated as CASSRGLAGGRNTGELFF.

As concerns this clonotype: A junction end diverges from the germline sequence, so it may reflect a read error. The chain uses TRBV7-2 and TRBJ2-1, with 7 bases matching TRBD2. The CDR3 totals 15 residues. Germline loops: CDR1 SGHTA, CDR2 FQGNSA. CDR3 in amino acids: CASSLDRGGYNEQLF. The CDR3 coding sequence is TGTGCCAGCAGCTTAGACCGCGGGGGTTACAATGAGCAGCTCTTC. The variable domain in full, with the rest retrieved from reference TRBV7-2 and TRBJ2-1, is GAGVSQSPSNKVTEKGKDVELRCDPISGHTALYWYRQSLGQGLEFLIYFQGNSAPDKSGLPSDRFSAERTGGSVSTLTIQRTQQEDSAVYLCASSLDRGGYNEQLFGPGTRLTVL.

V usage is TRBV4-2 and J usage is TRBJ2-1; 7 bases line up with TRBD2. CDR1 and CDR2 (germline): LGHNA, YNFKEQ. The CDR3 sequence is 15 residues long. J lost 5 bases, V lost 0 bases, and 4 bases had no gene match. The CDR3 protein is CASSQDRDYDNEQFF. CDR3 sequence (DNA): TGTGCCAGCAGCCAAGATAGGGACTATGACAATGAGCAGTTCTTC.

In its sample, this clonotype was seen many times. The rearrangement joins TRBV20-1 to TRBJ2-7; D is unresolved. The CDR3 consists of 13 residues. The germline V gene has CDR1 DFQATT and CDR2 SNEGSKA (reference sequence). V was clipped by 6 bases and J by 0 bases, with 12 bases between them. CDR3 residues: CSAPGAVSYEQYF. The CDR3 DNA reads TGCAGTGCCCCAGGCGCGGTCTCCTACGAGCAGTACTTC.

The gene calls are TRBV19 and TRBJ2-1, with D perhaps matching TRBD1 or TRBD2 (6 bases each). Trimming took 5 bases from V and 2 from J, leaving 10 bases between them. This CDR3 is built from 14 residues. CDR1 is LNHDA and CDR2 is SQIVND in the germline V gene (reference sequence). CDR3 region: CASSQGRTYNEQFF. The DNA for the CDR3 is TGTGCCAGTAGTCAGGGGAGGACCTACAATGAGCAGTTCTTC.

This clonotype was counted between two and nine times. This CDR3 reads CASSPASRRPQETQYF. CDR3 bases: TGTGCCAGCAGCCCCGCTAGTAGGAGGCCCCAAGAGACCCAGTACTTC. This sequence joins TRBV7-2 and TRBJ2-5; perhaps TRBD2 as D (5 bases). The CDR3 loop spans 16 amino acids. V lost 5 bases, J lost 1 base, and 17 bases lay in between. Germline lookup yields CDR1 SGHTA and CDR2 FQGNSA.

As regards this clonotype: A read error may explain this, as a much larger clone is one base away. The rearrangement uses TRBV28 and TRBJ2-5; possibly TRBD1 or TRBD2 for D (5 bases each). The V gene lost 5 bases and the J gene lost 3 bases, with 22 bases spanning the gap. Germline CDR1 and CDR2: MDHEN and SYDVKM. There are 17 residues in the CDR3. The CDR3 reads CASSPPGRTIPKETQYF. CDR3 bases: TGTGCCAGCAGTCCACCGGGACGGACAATTCCAAAAGAGACCCAGTACTTC.

This clonotype appeared once. Since a much larger clone is just one base distant, this may be a read error. As DNA, the CDR3 is TGTGCCAGCAGTAACCAAGCGGTGCCCCAGCATTTT. Amino acid sequence: CASSNQAVPQHF. The chain carries TRBV6-2 or TRBV6-3 and TRBJ1-5, with D uncertain. The CDR3 length is 12 residues. Looked up from germline, CDR1 is MNHEY and CDR2 is SVGEGT. V lost 5 bases and J 9 bases, leaving 11 bases between the germline ends.

This chain links TRBV30 with TRBJ2-5; TRBD1 matches 8 bases. J lost 4 bases, V lost 2 bases, and 6 bases had no gene match. CDR1 is GTSNPN, CDR2 SVGIG, per germline (reference sequence). The CDR3 has 14 amino acids. CDR3 sequence: CAWSPGQGVETQYF. The CDR3 DNA sequence: TGTGCCTGGAGTCCCGGACAGGGTGTAGAGACCCAGTACTTC.

The chain recombines TRBV5-1 with TRBJ1-1; D gene unclear. Germline CDR1 reads SGHRS; CDR2 reads YFSETQ. There are 15 residues in the CDR3. The V end was cut by 4 bases, the J end by 1 base, with 14 bases between. DNA for the CDR3: TGCGCCAGCAGCCCTTTTGAGGGAAAGAACACTGAAGCTTTCTTT. It yields the protein CASSPFEGKNTEAFF. The complete variable domain, with remaining parts taken from reference TRBV5-1 and TRBJ1-1, reads KAGVTQTPRYLIKTRGQQVTLSCSPISGHRSVSWYQQTPGQGLQFLFEYFSETQRNKGNFPGRFSGRQFSNSRSEMNVSTLELGDSALYLCASSPFEGKNTEAFFGQGTRLTVV.

Details on this clonotype: Possible read error: a much larger clone is one base away. J is TRBJ2-1 and V is TRBV6-1, with D possibly matching TRBD1 (5 bases). The germline V and J ends were trimmed by 7 bases and 16 bases, with 23 bases remaining between them. Germline V gene sequence: CDR1 MNHNS, CDR2 SASEGT. The CDR3 has 13 residues. CDR3 in amino acids: CASTLDLGASNFF. For the CDR3, the DNA is TGTGCCAGCACCTTAGACCTAGGGGCCTCCAACTTCTTC.

This chain joins TRBV28 and TRBJ2-4; 8 nucleotides agree with TRBD1. The V and J ends lost 6 bases and 1 base, in that order; junction bases with no gene match: 11. The CDR3 extends over 17 amino acids. Germline V gene data show CDR1 as MDHEN and CDR2 as SYDVKM. In nucleotides, the CDR3 is TGTGCCAGCAGCCCGAGCGACAGGGGTTCGGCCAAAAACATTCAGTACTTC. It specifies CASSPSDRGSAKNIQYF.

This clonotype has ten or more counts. This chain uses TRBV6-5 with TRBJ1-2; D unresolved. V lost 2 bases and J 4 bases, leaving 20 bases between the germline ends. This CDR3 is 17 amino acids long. CDR1 MNHEY and CDR2 SVGAGI come from the germline V gene. CDR3 sequence (DNA): TGTGCCAGCAGTTACCGCGGCTCCGACATAGACTTCTATGGCTACACCTTC. Encoded protein: CASSYRGSDIDFYGYTF.

A word on this clonotype: This may arise from a read error, as a much more abundant clone is one base away. The conserved final phenylalanine or tryptophan is absent from the CDR3, which likely points to a read error. This chain uses TRBV6-1 with TRBJ1-5; D gene uncertain. Germline CDR1 is MNHNS and CDR2 is SASEGT. V lost 6 bases and J lost 4, with 10 bases in between. The CDR3 totals 13 residues. The CDR3 bases are TGTGCCAGCAGCTTAGGTTTGAATCAGCCCCAGCATCTT. Encoded protein: CASSLGLNQPQHL.

This clonotype has more than one count but fewer than ten. A much larger clone differs from this one at a single base, so this may be a read error. This rearrangement joins TRBV28 to TRBJ1-2; D is uncertain. CDR1 and CDR2 from the germline V gene are MDHEN and SYDVKM. CDR3 length: 12 residues. The V and J ends lost 5 bases and 8 bases respectively, with 12 bases between them. This CDR3 is CASSRPHLGYTF. CDR3 DNA sequence: TGTGCCAGCAGTAGGCCTCATCTCGGCTACACCTTC.

The chain employs TRBV18 and TRBJ1-6; the D is unclear. Trimming left V 3 bases short and J 10 bases short, with 10 bases between. Germline loops: CDR1 KGHSH, CDR2 LQKENI. CDR3 length: 13 amino acids. CDR3 DNA: TGTGCCAGCTCACCCGACGTTCAATCACCCCTCCACTTT. It translates to CASSPDVQSPLHF.